This T cell receptor beta chain was recorded in a study of OX40 agonist ivuxolimab in advanced cancers. Assay: immunoSEQ multiplex PCR; the TCRdb copy retains only in-frame clones and omits some. The sample holds tens of thousands of clones, 85% to 90% seen once. The germline CDR1 and CDR2 sequences are MNHEY and SMNVEV (reference sequence). The CDR3 has 13 amino acids. V gave up 6 bases and J gave up 0 bases, with 9 bases separating them. This clone occurred once. The same CDR3 arises from other DNA sequences in this sample as well. This receptor was taken from an adult with an advanced solid tumor such as melanoma, head and neck, liver or kidney cancer. The starting material was CD4+ or CD8+ T cells sorted from blood, obtained in a trial of the OX40 agonist ivuxolimab. The V gene is TRBV27, the J gene TRBJ2-7; a possible D gene is TRBD1 (5 bases). CDR3 loop: CASRQGSSYEQYF. In DNA form, the CDR3 reads TGTGCCAGCAGGCAGGGATCCTCCTACGAGCAGTACTTC.